This T cell receptor (beta chain) was sequenced for a study of glioma-infiltrating T cells after dendritic cell vaccination. In its sample, this clone was seen once. Its matching antigen is unknown. Profiling relied on immunoSEQ multiplex PCR, and the TCRdb table lists in-frame clones only, not all of them. The table has 55,000 to 70,000 clones, around 83% seen once. The CDR3 loop spans 14 amino acids. Germline assignment: CDR1 LGHNA and CDR2 YNFKEQ. Trimming cost V 5 bases and J 4 bases; bases outside gene matches: 8. Whole-study findings and limits: Higher pretreatment TIL content predicted longer progression-free time and survival.

The sequence came from a human donor with glioblastoma. Sequenced here: blood, sampled before dendritic cell vaccination. V and J are TRBV4-2 and TRBJ2-7; 7 bases line up with TRBD1. The CDR3: CASSGVGGAYEQYF. In DNA, the CDR3 is TGTGCCAGCAGCGGGGTAGGGGGCGCTTACGAGCAGTACTTC.